Given below is one TCR beta chain in context. This entry comes from a study of blood T cell repertoires in COVID-19. Overall study context: There were acute and convalescent COVID-19 samples, and they came from the United States, Italy and Spain. T cells, B-cell-depleted T cells, or PBMCs supplied cDNA or gDNA.

Sequenced by immunoSEQ multiplex PCR; TCRdb stores in-frame clones only, minus some. The sample has 150,000 or so clones; more than 80% are singletons. The V end was cut by 4 bases, the J end by 7 bases, with 14 bases between. The CDR3 contains 14 residues. Germline-derived CDR1 and CDR2 are SGHTA and FQGNSA. The TCR sequence derives from a man aged 18 to 30 with COVID-19, enrolled during active disease. This rearrangement joins TRBV7-2 to TRBJ1-5; D possibly corresponds to TRBD1 (6 bases). The sequenced sample was peripheral blood. CDR3 residues: CASSSSGVDQPQHF. CDR3 sequence (DNA): TGTGCCAGCAGCTCGTCAGGGGTAGACCAGCCCCAGCATTTT.